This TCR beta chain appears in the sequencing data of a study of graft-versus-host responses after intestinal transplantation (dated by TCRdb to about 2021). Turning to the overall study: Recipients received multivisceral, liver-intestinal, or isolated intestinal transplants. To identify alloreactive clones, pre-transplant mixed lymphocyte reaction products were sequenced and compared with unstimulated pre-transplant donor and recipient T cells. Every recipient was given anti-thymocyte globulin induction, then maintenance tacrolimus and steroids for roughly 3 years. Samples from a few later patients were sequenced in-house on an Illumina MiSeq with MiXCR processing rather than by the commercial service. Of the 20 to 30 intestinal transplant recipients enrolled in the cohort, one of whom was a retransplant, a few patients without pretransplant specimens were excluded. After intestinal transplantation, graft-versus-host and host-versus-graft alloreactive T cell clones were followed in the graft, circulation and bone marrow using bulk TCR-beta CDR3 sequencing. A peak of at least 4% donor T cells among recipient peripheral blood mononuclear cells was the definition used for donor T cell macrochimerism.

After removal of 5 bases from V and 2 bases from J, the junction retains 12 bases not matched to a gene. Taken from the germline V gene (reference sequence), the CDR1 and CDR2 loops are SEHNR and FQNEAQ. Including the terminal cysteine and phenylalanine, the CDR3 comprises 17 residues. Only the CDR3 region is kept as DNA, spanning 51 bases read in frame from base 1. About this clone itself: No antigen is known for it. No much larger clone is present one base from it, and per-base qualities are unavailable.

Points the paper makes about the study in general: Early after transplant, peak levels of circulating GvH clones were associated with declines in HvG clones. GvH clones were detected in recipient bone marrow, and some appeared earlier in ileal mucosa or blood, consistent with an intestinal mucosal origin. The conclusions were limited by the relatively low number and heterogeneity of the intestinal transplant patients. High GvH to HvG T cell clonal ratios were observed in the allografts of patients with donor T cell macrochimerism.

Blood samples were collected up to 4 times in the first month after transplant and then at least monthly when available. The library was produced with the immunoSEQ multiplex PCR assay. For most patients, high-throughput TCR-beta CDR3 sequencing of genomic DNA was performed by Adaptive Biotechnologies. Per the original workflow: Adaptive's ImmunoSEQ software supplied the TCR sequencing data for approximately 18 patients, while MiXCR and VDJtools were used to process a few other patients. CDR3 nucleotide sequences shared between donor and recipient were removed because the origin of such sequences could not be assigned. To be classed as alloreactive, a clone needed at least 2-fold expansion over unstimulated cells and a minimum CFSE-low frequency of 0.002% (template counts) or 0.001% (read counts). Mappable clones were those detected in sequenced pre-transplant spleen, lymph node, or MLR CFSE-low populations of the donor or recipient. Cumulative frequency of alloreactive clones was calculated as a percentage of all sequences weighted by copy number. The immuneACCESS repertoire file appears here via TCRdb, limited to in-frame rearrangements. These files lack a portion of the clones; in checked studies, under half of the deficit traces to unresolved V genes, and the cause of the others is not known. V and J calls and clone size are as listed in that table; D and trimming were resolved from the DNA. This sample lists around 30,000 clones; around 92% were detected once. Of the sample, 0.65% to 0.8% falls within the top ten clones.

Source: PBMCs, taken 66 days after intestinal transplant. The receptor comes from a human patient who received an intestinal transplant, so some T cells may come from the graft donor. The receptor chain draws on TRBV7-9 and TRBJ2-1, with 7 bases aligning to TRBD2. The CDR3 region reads CASSPLIAGTAYNEQFF. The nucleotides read TGTGCCAGCAGCCCACTAATAGCGGGTACCGCCTACAATGAGCAGTTCTTC.